These 8 T cell receptor beta chains were sequenced from one sample in a study of T cells in Graves' hyperthyroidism and ophthalmopathy. Amplified TCR beta CDR3 regions derived from RNA transcripts. HTBI primers drove first-round RT-PCR of the TCR CDR3. TCRdb reprocessed the multiplex PCR reads via MiXCR and lists one record per CDR3 protein. The table has fewer than 600,000 distinct CDR3 sequences, around 13% seen once. Input material: blood. All receptors derive from a woman between 40 and 50 years old with Graves' hyperthyroidism.

In this sample, this clonotype turned up a few times. This chain connects TRBV5-1 to TRBJ2-5, with 14 bases that match TRBD2. Germline loops: CDR1 SGHRS, CDR2 YFSETQ. The CDR3 spans 18 residues. V lost 4 bases to trimming and J lost 2 bases; unmatched junction nucleotides: 10. The DNA for the CDR3 is TGCGCCAGCAGCCTCGGACTAGCGGGAGGCCCCATGCAAGAGACCCAGTACTTC. It codes for CASSLGLAGGPMQETQYF.

This clonotype has ten or more counts. CDR3 amino acids: CASSLGITYEQYF. The CDR3 DNA is TGTGCCAGCAGTTTAGGCATTACCTACGAGCAGTACTTC. The chain joins TRBV28 to TRBJ2-7, with D hard to call. The CDR3 loop spans 13 amino acids. V dropped 2 bases and J dropped 2 bases, with 7 bases sitting between them. Germline V lookup: CDR1 MDHEN, CDR2 SYDVKM.

Ten or more counts support this clonotype. The chain recombines TRBV6-1 with TRBJ2-7; maybe TRBD2 (6 bases). The germline CDR1 and CDR2 sequences are MNHNS and SASEGT. Trimming took off 2 bases at V and 5 bases at J, with 10 bases between the two ends. CDR3 length equals 13 residues. The CDR3 DNA reads TGTGCCAGCAGTGAACAATGGAGGGACGAGCAGTACTTC. Its translation is CASSEQWRDEQYF.

This clonotype was counted a few times. The rearrangement joins TRBV5-5 to TRBJ2-6; D gene uncertain. Germline V gives CDR1 SGHKS, CDR2 YYEKEE (reference sequence). Trimming pared 4 bases from V and 0 bases from J, leaving 8 bases between. The CDR3 totals 15 residues. CDR3 in amino acids: CASSPDNSGANVLTF. CDR3 coding DNA: TGTGCCAGCAGCCCCGACAACTCTGGGGCCAACGTCCTGACTTTC.

In its sample, this clonotype was seen many times. The chain employs TRBV3-1 and TRBJ2-7; possibly TRBD1 or TRBD2 for D (5 bases each). Germline CDR1 reads LGHDT; CDR2 reads YNNKEL (reference sequence). V lost 4 bases, J lost 6 bases, and 16 bases lay in between. CDR3 size: 14 residues. The CDR3 reads CASSLGTTFLEQYF. Written as DNA, the CDR3 is TGTGCCAGCAGCCTGGGGACCACTTTCCTCGAGCAGTACTTC.

The rearrangement uses TRBV2 and TRBJ1-2; tentative D call: TRBD1 (5 bases). Trimming pared 8 bases from V and 4 bases from J, leaving 23 bases between. CDR1 SNHLY and CDR2 FYNNEI come from the germline V gene. The length of the CDR3 is 16 residues. CDR3 sequence: CASLLHKGRLSYGYTF. CDR3 bases: TGTGCCAGCTTACTCCATAAGGGACGTCTCAGCTATGGCTACACCTTC.

CDR3 DNA sequence: TGTGCCAGCAGCCCCGGGGCGGGTTTCGAGCAGTACTTC. This gives the protein CASSPGAGFEQYF. This chain connects TRBV7-9 to TRBJ2-7; the D gene could be TRBD1 or TRBD2 (5 bases each). Per germline, CDR1 SEHNR and CDR2 FQNEAQ (reference sequence). With 5 bases removed from V and 6 bases from J, the gap between germline ends came to 14 bases. This CDR3 spans 13 amino acids.

CDR3 in amino acids: CASGTGQETQYF. The CDR3 DNA reads as TGTGCCAGCGGAACAGGCCAAGAGACCCAGTACTTC. V gene TRBV2 combines with J gene TRBJ2-5, with D possibly TRBD1 on 5 matching bases. The CDR3 spans 12 residues. The germline V and J ends were trimmed by 8 bases and 1 base, with 8 bases remaining between them. Germline V gene lookup returns CDR1 SNHLY and CDR2 FYNNEI.